These T cell receptor beta chains were read from a single sample in a study of T cells after yellow fever vaccination. TCRdb re-called the 5' RACE reads through MiXCR, storing one row per CDR3 protein. The data contain some 350,000 distinct CDR3 sequences, 8.5% to 9% of them seen just once; the ten biggest clones take up roughly 17%. The sequences come from PBMCs, collected on the day of the first yellow fever vaccination. The receptors were gathered from a man between 18 and 35 years old who received the YFV17D yellow fever vaccine. CDR3s include the opening cysteine and the closing phenylalanine or tryptophan. Each record gives: J gene, clone size, V gene, D gene, CDR3 length, CDR3 protein, CDR3 DNA. D genes are given only for firm matches. Size is stated for part of the rows, as once, few or many counts, or as a class when the clone is expanded.

j_gene: TRBJ1-4; abundance: .; v_gene: TRBV14; d_gene: .; len: 17; CDR3aa: CASSQEGSRPTNEKLFF; CDR3nt: TGTGCCAGCAGCCAAGAAGGCAGCAGACCAACTAATGAAAAACTGTTTTTT
j_gene: TRBJ2-5; abundance: .; v_gene: TRBV7-2; d_gene: TRBD2; len: 16; CDR3aa: CASSFSSGGAKETQYF; CDR3nt: TGTGCCAGCAGCTTCTCTAGCGGGGGGGCAAAAGAGACCCAGTACTTC
j_gene: TRBJ2-1; abundance: few; v_gene: TRBV4-1; d_gene: TRBD2; len: 19; CDR3aa: CASSRGGVAGAQSYNEQFF; CDR3nt: TGCGCCAGCAGCCGGGGGGGAGTAGCGGGGGCCCAGAGCTACAATGAGCAGTTCTTC
j_gene: TRBJ2-1; abundance: .; v_gene: TRBV3-1; d_gene: TRBD2; len: 16; CDR3aa: CASSHSLAGAHNEQFF; CDR3nt: TGTGCCAGCAGCCACTCCCTAGCGGGGGCCCACAATGAGCAGTTCTTC
j_gene: TRBJ2-3; abundance: many; v_gene: TRBV4-3; d_gene: .; len: 17; CDR3aa: CASSQDLLGHLTDTQYF; CDR3nt: TGCGCCAGCAGCCAAGATCTTTTAGGACACCTGACAGATACGCAGTATTTT
j_gene: TRBJ2-1; abundance: few; v_gene: TRBV7-2; d_gene: .; len: 12; CDR3aa: CASSYSGSVQFF; CDR3nt: TGTGCCAGCAGCTACAGTGGTTCTGTGCAGTTCTTC
j_gene: TRBJ2-7; abundance: few; v_gene: TRBV11-2; d_gene: .; len: 14; CDR3aa: CASSSSFLPYEQYF; CDR3nt: TGTGCCAGCAGCTCATCTTTTCTCCCCTACGAGCAGTACTTC
j_gene: TRBJ2-2; abundance: .; v_gene: TRBV13; d_gene: TRBD1; len: 16; CDR3aa: CASSLRGTGLPGELFF; CDR3nt: TGTGCCAGCAGCTTAAGGGGGACAGGTCTTCCCGGGGAGCTGTTTTTT
j_gene: TRBJ2-3; abundance: .; v_gene: TRBV7-9; d_gene: TRBD1; len: 13; CDR3aa: CASSLGRDSPPHF; CDR3nt: TGTGCCAGCAGCTTAGGTCGGGACAGTCCTCCCCATTTT
j_gene: TRBJ2-1; abundance: few; v_gene: TRBV5-1; d_gene: .; len: 15; CDR3aa: CASSLTLSSYNEQFF; CDR3nt: TGCGCCAGCAGCTTGACTCTTAGCTCCTACAATGAGCAGTTCTTC
j_gene: TRBJ1-3; abundance: few; v_gene: TRBV5-1; d_gene: TRBD1; len: 14; CDR3aa: CASAPTGGGNTIYF; CDR3nt: TGCGCCAGCGCCCCGACAGGGGGAGGAAACACCATATATTTT
j_gene: TRBJ1-3; abundance: .; v_gene: TRBV4-3; d_gene: .; len: 17; CDR3aa: CASSQAPQGAAGNTIYF; CDR3nt: TGCGCCAGCAGCCAAGCCCCCCAAGGGGCCGCTGGAAACACCATATATTTT
j_gene: TRBJ2-5; abundance: many; v_gene: TRBV11-2; d_gene: .; len: 11; CDR3aa: CAIRRGETQYF; CDR3nt: TGTGCCATCCGGAGGGGCGAGACCCAGTACTTC
j_gene: TRBJ1-1; abundance: few; v_gene: TRBV11-1; d_gene: .; len: 13; CDR3aa: CASSRSDGSEAFF; CDR3nt: TGTGCCAGCAGCCGGTCGGATGGCAGTGAAGCTTTCTTT
j_gene: TRBJ2-1; abundance: .; v_gene: TRBV5-4; d_gene: TRBD2; len: 15; CDR3aa: CASSELAGGYNEQFF; CDR3nt: TGTGCCAGCAGCGAACTAGCGGGGGGATACAATGAGCAGTTCTTC
j_gene: TRBJ2-5; abundance: .; v_gene: TRBV9; d_gene: TRBD2; len: 15; CDR3aa: CASSLGTSGVETQYF; CDR3nt: TGTGCCAGCAGCCTTGGGACTAGCGGGGTGGAGACCCAGTACTTC
j_gene: TRBJ1-2; abundance: many; v_gene: TRBV7-9; d_gene: TRBD1; len: 12; CDR3aa: CASSDLQGVYTF; CDR3nt: TGTGCCAGCAGCGACCTACAGGGGGTCTACACCTTC
j_gene: TRBJ2-3; abundance: few; v_gene: TRBV27; d_gene: TRBD1; len: 13; CDR3aa: CASSTGGTDTQYF; CDR3nt: TGTGCCAGCTCGACAGGGGGCACAGATACGCAGTATTTT
j_gene: TRBJ2-2; abundance: .; v_gene: TRBV4-1; d_gene: .; len: 15; CDR3aa: CASSPRISNTGELFF; CDR3nt: TGCGCCAGCAGCCCAAGGATATCGAACACCGGGGAGCTGTTTTTT
j_gene: TRBJ2-1; abundance: .; v_gene: TRBV5-1; d_gene: TRBD2; len: 17; CDR3aa: CASSSKSGGSSYNEQFF; CDR3nt: TGCGCCAGCAGCTCTAAGTCGGGGGGAAGCTCCTACAATGAGCAGTTCTTC
j_gene: TRBJ2-1; abundance: .; v_gene: TRBV12-3/TRBV12-4; d_gene: TRBD2; len: 14; CDR3aa: CASSSSGGAFEQFF; CDR3nt: TGTGCCAGCAGTTCTAGCGGGGGGGCCTTTGAGCAGTTCTTC
j_gene: TRBJ2-5; abundance: .; v_gene: TRBV5-1; d_gene: TRBD2; len: 17; CDR3aa: CASSPGLAGGIQETQYF; CDR3nt: TGCGCCAGCAGCCCGGGACTAGCGGGGGGCATACAAGAGACCCAGTACTTC
j_gene: TRBJ2-5; abundance: many; v_gene: TRBV4-3; d_gene: .; len: 15; CDR3aa: CASSQGIVGTETQYF; CDR3nt: TGCGCCAGCAGCCAAGGGATTGTCGGGACAGAGACCCAGTACTTC
j_gene: TRBJ1-1; abundance: few; v_gene: TRBV12-3/TRBV12-4; d_gene: .; len: 15; CDR3aa: CASSFQPTENTEAFF; CDR3nt: TGTGCCAGCAGTTTCCAGCCTACGGAGAACACTGAAGCTTTCTTT
j_gene: TRBJ2-5; abundance: many; v_gene: TRBV5-1; d_gene: TRBD1; len: 13; CDR3aa: CASSSTGPETQYF; CDR3nt: TGCGCCAGCAGCTCGACAGGGCCGGAGACCCAGTACTTC
j_gene: TRBJ2-1; abundance: few; v_gene: TRBV3-1; d_gene: .; len: 14; CDR3aa: CASGPLKGYNEQFF; CDR3nt: TGTGCCAGCGGGCCTCTGAAGGGATACAATGAGCAGTTCTTC
j_gene: TRBJ1-6; abundance: few; v_gene: TRBV12-3/TRBV12-4; d_gene: .; len: 15; CDR3aa: CATTLGGSMNSPLHF; CDR3nt: TGTGCCACCACCTTGGGGGGTAGTATGAATTCACCCCTCCACTTT
j_gene: TRBJ2-3; abundance: few; v_gene: TRBV5-6; d_gene: TRBD2; len: 16; CDR3aa: CASSLGAGSSTDTQYF; CDR3nt: TGTGCCAGCAGCTTGGGAGCGGGGAGTAGCACAGATACGCAGTATTTT
j_gene: TRBJ2-1; abundance: few; v_gene: TRBV5-1; d_gene: .; len: 12; CDR3aa: CASRVVYNEQFF; CDR3nt: TGCGCCAGCAGGGTGGTTTACAATGAGCAGTTCTTC
j_gene: TRBJ2-7; abundance: few; v_gene: TRBV5-1; d_gene: .; len: 16; CDR3aa: CASSLDGAGKPYEQYF; CDR3nt: TGCGCCAGCAGCTTGGATGGGGCGGGGAAGCCCTACGAGCAGTACTTC
j_gene: TRBJ1-5; abundance: few; v_gene: TRBV19; d_gene: .; len: 12; CDR3aa: CASSPSLRPQHF; CDR3nt: TGTGCCAGTAGTCCCTCCCTCCGCCCCCAGCATTTT
j_gene: TRBJ1-2; abundance: few; v_gene: TRBV5-8; d_gene: .; len: 16; CDR3aa: CASSLALGRVMDGYTF; CDR3nt: TGTGCCAGCAGCTTGGCCCTCGGCAGGGTAATGGATGGCTACACCTTC
j_gene: TRBJ1-2; abundance: .; v_gene: TRBV4-3; d_gene: .; len: 14; CDR3aa: CASSQDRDGYGYTF; CDR3nt: TGCGCCAGCAGCCAAGACCGGGACGGATATGGCTACACCTTC
j_gene: TRBJ2-3; abundance: .; v_gene: TRBV23-1; d_gene: .; len: 14; CDR3aa: CASSQSFRGDTQYF; CDR3nt: TGCGCCAGCAGTCAATCGTTCAGGGGAGATACGCAGTATTTT
j_gene: TRBJ2-7; abundance: many; v_gene: TRBV4-1; d_gene: .; len: 15; CDR3aa: CASSQTEGQSYEQYF; CDR3nt: TGCGCCAGCAGCCAGACCGAAGGACAGTCCTACGAGCAGTACTTC
j_gene: TRBJ2-7; abundance: .; v_gene: TRBV25-1; d_gene: .; len: 16; CDR3aa: CASSETEGPNSYEQYF; CDR3nt: TGTGCCAGCAGTGAGACGGAGGGGCCGAACTCCTACGAGCAGTACTTC
j_gene: TRBJ2-2; abundance: few; v_gene: TRBV10-2; d_gene: .; len: 13; CDR3aa: CASRGAGAGELFF; CDR3nt: TGCGCCAGCAGGGGGGCGGGGGCCGGGGAGCTGTTTTTT
j_gene: TRBJ2-1; abundance: few; v_gene: TRBV24-1; d_gene: .; len: 14; CDR3aa: CATSLGAGAHEQFF; CDR3nt: TGTGCCACCAGTCTAGGGGCAGGAGCCCATGAGCAGTTCTTC
j_gene: TRBJ1-5; abundance: many; v_gene: TRBV5-1; d_gene: .; len: 14; CDR3aa: CASSLGDPSQPQHF; CDR3nt: TGCGCCAGCAGCTTGGGGGACCCTAGCCAGCCCCAGCATTTT
j_gene: TRBJ1-1; abundance: .; v_gene: TRBV6-2/TRBV6-3; d_gene: .; len: 16; CDR3aa: CASTLWGKPGDTEAFF; CDR3nt: TGTGCCAGCACCTTATGGGGTAAACCAGGGGACACTGAAGCTTTCTTT
j_gene: TRBJ2-5; abundance: few; v_gene: TRBV9; d_gene: .; len: 15; CDR3aa: CASSPTELGGETQYF; CDR3nt: TGTGCCAGCTCCCCCACGGAATTGGGGGGAGAGACCCAGTACTTC
j_gene: TRBJ1-1; abundance: few; v_gene: TRBV11-3; d_gene: .; len: 13; CDR3aa: CASSMNENTEAFF; CDR3nt: TGTGCCAGCAGCATGAACGAAAACACTGAAGCTTTCTTT
j_gene: TRBJ2-4; abundance: .; v_gene: TRBV10-3; d_gene: TRBD1; len: 14; CDR3aa: CAISYGTGEDIQYF; CDR3nt: TGTGCCATCAGCTACGGGACAGGGGAGGACATTCAGTACTTC
j_gene: TRBJ2-7; abundance: few; v_gene: TRBV5-5; d_gene: .; len: 12; CDR3aa: CAISPWRLEQYF; CDR3nt: TGTGCCATCAGCCCGTGGCGCCTCGAGCAGTACTTC
j_gene: TRBJ2-2; abundance: .; v_gene: TRBV6-1; d_gene: TRBD2; len: 18; CDR3aa: CASRQGLAGGKNTGELFF; CDR3nt: TGTGCCAGCAGGCAGGGACTAGCGGGGGGGAAGAACACCGGGGAGCTGTTTTTT
j_gene: TRBJ1-4; abundance: few; v_gene: TRBV9; d_gene: .; len: 15; CDR3aa: CASSVGLSTNEKLFF; CDR3nt: TGTGCCAGCAGCGTGGGACTGTCAACTAATGAAAAACTGTTTTTT
j_gene: TRBJ2-3; abundance: .; v_gene: TRBV6-1; d_gene: .; len: 14; CDR3aa: CASRSPGVVDTQYF; CDR3nt: TGTGCCAGCAGGTCCCCGGGGGTTGTGGATACGCAGTATTTT
j_gene: TRBJ1-2; abundance: .; v_gene: TRBV6-5; d_gene: .; len: 13; CDR3aa: CASSYDSNYGYTF; CDR3nt: TGTGCCAGCAGTTATGACAGTAACTATGGCTACACCTTC
j_gene: TRBJ2-1; abundance: .; v_gene: TRBV3-1; d_gene: .; len: 13; CDR3aa: CASSPVPDNEQFF; CDR3nt: TGTGCCAGCAGCCCAGTTCCCGACAATGAGCAGTTCTTC
j_gene: TRBJ1-2; abundance: .; v_gene: TRBV6-1; d_gene: TRBD1; len: 15; CDR3aa: CASSSDRGHVYGYTF; CDR3nt: TGTGCCAGCAGCTCTGACAGGGGGCACGTCTATGGCTACACCTTC
j_gene: TRBJ1-2; abundance: few; v_gene: TRBV4-2; d_gene: TRBD1; len: 15; CDR3aa: CASSQERTGLSGYTF; CDR3nt: TGTGCCAGCAGCCAAGAAAGGACAGGGCTTAGTGGCTACACCTTC
j_gene: TRBJ2-2; abundance: .; v_gene: TRBV7-2; d_gene: .; len: 17; CDR3aa: CASSLAQRRANTGELFF; CDR3nt: TGTGCCAGCAGCTTAGCGCAGCGGAGAGCAAACACCGGGGAGCTGTTTTTT
j_gene: TRBJ2-5; abundance: many; v_gene: TRBV20-1; d_gene: .; len: 11; CDR3aa: CSVEPSETQYF; CDR3nt: TGCAGTGTGGAGCCGTCGGAGACCCAGTACTTC